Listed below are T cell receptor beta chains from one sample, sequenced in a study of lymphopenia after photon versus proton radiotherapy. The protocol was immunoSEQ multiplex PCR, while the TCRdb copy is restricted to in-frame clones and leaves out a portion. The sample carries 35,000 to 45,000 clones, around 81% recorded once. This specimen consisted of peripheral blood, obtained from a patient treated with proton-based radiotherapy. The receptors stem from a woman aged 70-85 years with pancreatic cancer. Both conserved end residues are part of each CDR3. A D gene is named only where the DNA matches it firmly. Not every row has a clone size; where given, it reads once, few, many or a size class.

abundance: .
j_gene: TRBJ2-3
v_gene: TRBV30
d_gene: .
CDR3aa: CAWSHGTDTQYF
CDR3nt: TGTGCCTGGAGTCACGGAACAGATACGCAGTATTTT

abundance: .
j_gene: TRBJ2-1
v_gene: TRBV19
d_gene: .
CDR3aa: CASRTDSASYNEQFF
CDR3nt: TGTGCCAGTAGGACTGACAGTGCCTCCTACAATGAGCAGTTCTTC

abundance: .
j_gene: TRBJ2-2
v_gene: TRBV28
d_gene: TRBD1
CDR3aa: CASSAGGTTGELFF
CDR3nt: TGTGCCAGCAGTGCAGGGGGTACCACCGGGGAGCTGTTTTTT

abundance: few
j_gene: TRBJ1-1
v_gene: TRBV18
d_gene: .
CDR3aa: CASSPGQGGKMNTEAFF
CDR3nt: TGTGCCAGCTCACCGGGGCAGGGTGGAAAGATGAACACTGAAGCTTTCTTT

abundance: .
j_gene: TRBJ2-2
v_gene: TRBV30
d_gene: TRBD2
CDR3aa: CAPGGGGTGELFF
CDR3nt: TGTGCCCCCGGGGGGGGTGGGACCGGGGAGCTGTTTTTT

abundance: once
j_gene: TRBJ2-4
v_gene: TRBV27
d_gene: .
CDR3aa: CASSELSGLAKNIQYF
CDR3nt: TGTGCCAGCAGTGAACTAAGCGGACTAGCCAAAAACATTCAGTACTTC

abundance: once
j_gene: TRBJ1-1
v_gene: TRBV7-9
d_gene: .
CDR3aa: CASSLAGGSRNTEAFF
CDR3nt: TGTGCCAGCAGCTTAGCGGGAGGCAGCCGGAACACTGAAGCTTTCTTT

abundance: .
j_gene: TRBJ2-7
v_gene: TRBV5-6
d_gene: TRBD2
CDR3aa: CASTRLAGAEQYF
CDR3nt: TGTGCCAGCACCCGACTAGCGGGAGCCGAGCAGTACTTC

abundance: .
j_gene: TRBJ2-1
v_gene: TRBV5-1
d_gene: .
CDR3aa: CASSSTLDGYNEQFF
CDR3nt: TGCGCCAGCAGCTCGACCTTGGACGGTTACAATGAGCAGTTCTTC

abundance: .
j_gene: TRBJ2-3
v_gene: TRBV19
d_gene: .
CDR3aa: CASQPVYTDTQYF
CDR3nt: TGTGCCAGCCAGCCAGTTTACACAGATACGCAGTATTTT

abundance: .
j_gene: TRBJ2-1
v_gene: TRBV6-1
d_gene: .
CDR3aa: CASNRGNEQFF
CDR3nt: TGTGCCAGCAACCGGGGGAATGAGCAGTTCTTC

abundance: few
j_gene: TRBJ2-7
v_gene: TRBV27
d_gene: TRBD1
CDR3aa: CASNDRGPRYEQYF
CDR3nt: TGTGCCAGCAACGACAGGGGTCCTAGATACGAGCAGTACTTC

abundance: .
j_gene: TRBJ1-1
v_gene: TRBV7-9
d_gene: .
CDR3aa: CASSLEHRGTEAFF
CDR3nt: TGTGCCAGCAGCTTAGAACATCGAGGGACTGAAGCTTTCTTT

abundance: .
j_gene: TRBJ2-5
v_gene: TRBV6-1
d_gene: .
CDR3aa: CASSEAFGRGQETQYF
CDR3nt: TGTGCCAGCAGTGAAGCATTTGGCAGGGGTCAAGAGACCCAGTACTTC

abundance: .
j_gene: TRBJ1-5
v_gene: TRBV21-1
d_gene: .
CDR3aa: CASSTGFDQPQHF
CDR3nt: TGTGCCAGCAGCACAGGGTTCGATCAGCCCCAGCATTTT